The next 27 T cell receptor beta chains were all read from a single sample in a study of cytomegalovirus exposure and HLA in healthy donors. Primers included in the PCR were 60 Vbeta and 13 Jbeta primers. Produced via immunoSEQ multiplex PCR; TCRdb's table is partial and in-frame only. Its table lists some 110,000 clones. Sequenced material: PBMCs. Receptors originate from a man aged 18 to 29 in good health and CMV-seronegative.

The rearrangement links TRBV7-2 to TRBJ2-5; D not certain. V lost 2 bases and J lost 5, with 9 bases in between. Germline CDR1 and CDR2: SGHTA and FQGNSA. This CDR3 is 13 amino acids long. The CDR3 reads CASSLNHGETQYF. The CDR3 nucleotides are TGTGCCAGCAGCTTAAATCACGGTGAGACCCAGTACTTC.

The chain employs TRBV13 and TRBJ2-1; 8 bases agree with TRBD2. Trimming took 1 base from V and 6 from J; bases not matched to a gene: 8. Germline loops: CDR1 PRHDT, CDR2 FYEKMQ (reference sequence). The CDR3 is 16 residues long. The DNA of the CDR3 is TGTGCCAGCAGCTTAGCGGGAGGGTCTGGGGTCAATGAGCAGTTCTTC. Translating it yields CASSLAGGSGVNEQFF.

The chain couples TRBV4-2 to TRBJ2-2; 10 bases match TRBD2. The trim removed 4 bases at V and 3 bases at J, leaving 17 bases unmatched. CDR3 length equals 20 residues. Germline CDR1 LGHNA, CDR2 YNFKEQ. The CDR3 DNA reads as TGTGCCAGCAGCCTCCCCCTCGGGGCTAGCGGGAGTAGGGACACCGGGGAGCTGTTTTTT. Translated: CASSLPLGASGSRDTGELFF.

The chain has TRBV5-1 and TRBJ2-5; 14 positions agree with TRBD2. This CDR3 is built from 17 residues. The V gene end was trimmed by 5 bases and the J gene end by 3 bases; junction bases not matched to a gene: 9. Germline assignment: CDR1 SGHRS and CDR2 YFSETQ. The CDR3 reads CASRQLPGLAGEETQYF. CDR3 bases: TGCGCCAGCAGACAATTACCGGGACTAGCGGGGGAAGAGACCCAGTACTTC.

The gene calls are TRBV27 and TRBJ2-4; no definite D call. The CDR3 spans 16 residues. Trimming cost V 1 base and J 0 bases, with 10 bases left between them. CDR1 and CDR2 from the germline V gene are MNHEY and SMNVEV (reference sequence). The CDR3 DNA reads as TGTGCCAGCAGTTTATGGCGGCCCCTAGCCAAAAACATTCAGTACTTC. Translation gives CASSLWRPLAKNIQYF.

This rearrangement joins TRBV7-8 to TRBJ2-1, with TRBD1 matching 9 bases. This CDR3 is 14 amino acids long. With 8 bases clipped from V and 6 bases from J, the junction kept 8 bases outside the gene matches. Germline lookup yields CDR1 SGHVS and CDR2 FQNEAQ. This CDR3 reads CASASDRGINEQFF. DNA of the CDR3: TGTGCCAGCGCCTCGGACAGGGGAATCAATGAGCAGTTCTTC. Based on the CDR3 plus reference TRBV7-8 and TRBJ2-1, the full variable domain is GAGVSQSPRYKVAKRGQDVALRCDPISGHVSLFWYQQALGQGPEFLTYFQNEAQLDKSGLPSDRFFAERPEGSVSTLKIQRTQQEDSAVYLCASASDRGINEQFFGPGTRLTVL.

The chain couples TRBV7-7 to TRBJ2-2; D not certain. The V end was cut by 4 bases, the J end by 2 bases, with 5 bases between. This CDR3 has 13 residues. Germline V gene lookup returns CDR1 SSHAT and CDR2 FNYEAQ (reference sequence). The CDR3, as DNA: TGTGCCAGCAGCTCGAGAAACACCGGGGAGCTGTTTTTT. It encodes CASSSRNTGELFF.

This sequence joins TRBV5-4 and TRBJ2-2, with 8 bases aligning to TRBD1. Germline V gene data show CDR1 as SGHNT and CDR2 as YYREEE (reference sequence). Germline trimming cut 2 bases from V and 3 bases from J; bases unmatched to any gene: 3. CDR3 length equals 15 residues. In DNA form, the CDR3 reads TGTGCCAGCAGCTTTTGGGGACAGGACACCGGGGAGCTGTTTTTT. Its translation is CASSFWGQDTGELFF. Looking up the rest from reference TRBV5-4 and TRBJ2-2 gives the full variable domain: ETGVTQSPTHLIKTRGQQVTLRCSSQSGHNTVSWYQQALGQGPQFIFQYYREEENGRGNFPPRFSGLQFPNYSSELNVNALELDDSALYLCASSFWGQDTGELFFGEGSRLTVL.

The chain links TRBV19 to TRBJ2-1, with 8 nucleotides matching TRBD1. The germline V gene has CDR1 LNHDA and CDR2 SQIVND (reference sequence). The length of the CDR3 is 19 residues. Trimming took 2 bases from V and 3 from J; bases not matched to a gene: 15. The CDR3 spells CASSITRPIRDRIYNEQFF. In DNA form, the CDR3 reads TGTGCCAGTAGTATAACAAGACCAATCCGGGACAGGATCTACAATGAGCAGTTCTTC.

The V call is TRBV2, the J call TRBJ2-1; TRBD1 might be the D (6 bases). Deletions cut 4 bases from V and 3 bases from J, with 13 bases between. CDR3 length: 15 amino acids. Germline CDR1 is SNHLY and CDR2 is FYNNEI. The CDR3, as DNA: TGTGCCAGCAGTGTAGGGGGAGCTATCTACAATGAGCAGTTCTTC. This gives the protein CASSVGGAIYNEQFF.

The CDR3 coding sequence is TGTGCCAGTCCCCGAACGGGCAGGGGGCGTGGGGGGGCCGGGGAGCTGTTTTTT. It specifies CASPRTGRGRGGAGELFF. The rearrangement uses TRBV19 and TRBJ2-2; possible D gene TRBD1, 8 bases. Trimming cost V 8 bases and J 6 bases, with 28 bases left between them. CDR1 LNHDA and CDR2 SQIVND come from the germline V gene (reference sequence). CDR3 length: 18 residues.

The chain carries TRBV5-6 and TRBJ1-6; D remains ambiguous. Germline V gene sequence: CDR1 SGHDT, CDR2 YYEEEE. The V and J ends lost 2 bases and 7 bases respectively, with 16 bases between them. The CDR3 extends over 16 amino acids. CDR3 amino acids: CASSFMRVLGNSPLHF. In nucleotides, the CDR3 is TGTGCCAGCAGCTTTATGAGGGTATTAGGAAATTCACCCCTCCACTTT.

The J gene is TRBJ2-3, the V gene TRBV7-2; D is unresolved. The germline V gene has CDR1 SGHTA and CDR2 FQGNSA. The V end lost 6 bases, the J end lost 8 bases, and 15 bases lay between the germline ends. The CDR3 sequence is 13 residues long. CDR3 protein: CASRFDPRGTQYF. As DNA, the CDR3 is TGTGCCAGCAGGTTTGACCCAAGAGGTACGCAGTATTTT.

The chain is built from TRBV27 and TRBJ1-2; D might be TRBD1 (5 bases). Trimming pared 6 bases from V and 8 bases from J, leaving 16 bases between. This CDR3 is 13 amino acids long. Germline assignment: CDR1 MNHEY and CDR2 SMNVEV (reference sequence). CDR3 DNA: TGTGCCAGCAGCCAAGACGCCCGGGGGGGCTACACCTTC. Its protein is CASSQDARGGYTF.

V and J are TRBV5-5 and TRBJ2-7; maybe TRBD1 (5 bases). CDR1 is SGHKS, CDR2 YYEKEE, per germline (reference sequence). The CDR3 has 14 residues. V lost 2 bases to trimming and J lost 2 bases, with 11 bases between them. CDR3 sequence (DNA): TGTGCCAGCAGCTTCCTCAGGGCCCCCTACGAGCAGTACTTC. As protein: CASSFLRAPYEQYF.

The chain carries TRBV2 and TRBJ2-1; 8 bases match TRBD2. Per the germline V gene, CDR1 is SNHLY and CDR2 is FYNNEI. CDR3 length: 14 amino acids. V lost 8 bases to trimming and J lost 8 bases; unmatched junction nucleotides: 11. Written as DNA, the CDR3 is TGTGCCAGCGTGGGACTAGTCCTTGGGCATGAGCAGTTCTTC. Translation gives CASVGLVLGHEQFF.

V is TRBV6-1 and J is TRBJ1-5, with D perhaps matching TRBD1 (5 bases). There are 14 residues in the CDR3. Trimming removed 3 bases at V and 4 bases at J, with 10 bases between. In germline, CDR1 is MNHNS, CDR2 SASEGT. The CDR3 sequence is CASSEGQENQPQHF. The DNA for the CDR3 is TGTGCCAGCAGTGAGGGGCAGGAAAATCAGCCCCAGCATTTT.

The V call is TRBV5-1, the J call TRBJ1-2; D gene unclear. The germline V gene encodes CDR1 SGHRS and CDR2 YFSETQ. CDR3 size: 13 residues. With 4 bases removed from V and 1 base from J, the gap between germline ends came to 8 bases. CDR3 sequence reads: CASSNTFNYGYTF. CDR3 coding DNA: TGCGCCAGCAGCAACACCTTTAACTATGGCTACACCTTC.

V is TRBV5-1 and J is TRBJ2-7; D may be TRBD2 (6 bases). Trimming stripped 2 bases from V and 3 bases from J, with 15 bases between. This CDR3 is built from 15 residues. From germline, CDR1 is SGHRS and CDR2 YFSETQ. CDR3 nucleotide sequence: TGCGCCAGCAGCTTAGAAGCCCCGGGGGACTACGAGCAGTACTTC. Its protein is CASSLEAPGDYEQYF.

The chain recombines TRBV29-1 with TRBJ2-3, with D uncertain. Trimming removed 4 bases at V and 2 bases at J, with 13 bases between. The V gene's germline CDR1 is SQVTM and CDR2 ANQGSEA. This CDR3 region has 14 residues. The CDR3 DNA reads as TGCAGCGTTGGAGGCGCCGTTTCCACAGATACGCAGTATTTT. This encodes CSVGGAVSTDTQYF.

V and J are TRBV5-1 and TRBJ1-2; weak D call: TRBD1 (5 bases). Germline lookup yields CDR1 SGHRS and CDR2 YFSETQ. This CDR3 region has 16 residues. V was clipped by 0 bases and J by 3 bases, with 15 bases between them. The CDR3: CASSLDSVGVYYGYTF. CDR3 coding DNA: TGCGCCAGCAGCTTGGATTCCGTAGGGGTTTACTATGGCTACACCTTC.

The genes are TRBV27 and TRBJ1-3, with D unclear. Trimming took off 3 bases at V and 0 bases at J, with 9 bases between the two ends. Germline CDR1 MNHEY, CDR2 SMNVEV (reference sequence). The CDR3 has 15 amino acids. CDR3 amino acids: CASSFGPSSGNTIYF. CDR3 in DNA: TGTGCCAGCAGTTTTGGGCCGAGCTCTGGAAACACCATATATTTT.

The chain uses TRBV27 and TRBJ1-2; TRBD1 agrees at 10 bases. Per germline, CDR1 MNHEY and CDR2 SMNVEV (reference sequence). CDR3 size: 17 residues. V lost 5 bases and J lost 1; bases outside the gene matches: 10. In DNA, the CDR3 is TGTGCCAGCAGTCCAAGACAGGGGGCTTATGATAACTATGGCTACACCTTC. Protein: CASSPRQGAYDNYGYTF.

The chain carries TRBV27 and TRBJ2-3; TRBD1 matches at 8 bases. J lost 3 bases, V lost 3 bases, and 8 bases had no gene match. CDR1 and CDR2 (germline): MNHEY, SMNVEV (reference sequence). The length of the CDR3 is 16 residues. CDR3 bases: TGTGCCAGCAGTTTCCTTCACAGGGGGACAACAGATACGCAGTATTTT. The encoded protein is CASSFLHRGTTDTQYF.

The gene calls are TRBV5-8 and TRBJ1-1, with a tentative D call TRBD1 (6 bases). CDR1 and CDR2 from the germline V gene are SGHTS and YDEGEE. The V end was cut by 4 bases, the J end by 0 bases, with 19 bases between. The CDR3 totals 17 residues. The CDR3 region has the DNA TGTGCCAGCAGCCAACGAAAGGGACAACGAATGAACACTGAAGCTTTCTTT. Translation: CASSQRKGQRMNTEAFF.

The rearrangement joins TRBV5-6 to TRBJ2-5; 9 bases align to TRBD2. The CDR3 loop spans 16 amino acids. The J segment lost 5 bases and the V segment lost 4 bases, leaving 12 bases of the junction unmatched. Germline V gene lookup returns CDR1 SGHDT and CDR2 YYEEEE. The CDR3 DNA is TGTGCCAGCAGCACCCTCCTAGCGGGATTTCAGGAGACCCAGTACTTC. It encodes CASSTLLAGFQETQYF. Drawing the rest from reference TRBV5-6 and TRBJ2-5, the complete variable domain is DAGVTQSPTHLIKTRGQQVTLRCSPKSGHDTVSWYQQALGQGPQFIFQYYEEEERQRGNFPDRFSGHQFPNYSSELNVNALLLGDSALYLCASSTLLAGFQETQYFGPGTRLLVL.

The CDR3 region has the DNA TGTGCCACCAGCAGAGATGGTTCGGGGGGACAGTTCTTC. It is translated as CATSRDGSGGQFF. This sequence joins TRBV15 and TRBJ2-1; TRBD2 matches 7 bases. Unmatched junction bases numbered 6, after V lost 0 bases and J lost 13 bases. CDR1 is LNHNV and CDR2 is YYDKDF in the germline V gene (reference sequence). This CDR3 is 13 amino acids long.